This entry concerns a single T cell receptor (beta chain). Its cognate antigen is unknown. The source of the sample is a study of radiation and T cells in renal cell carcinoma. As for the study in general: Nephrectomy followed 15 Gy stereotactic body radiation by 4 weeks. The study, taken as a whole, reports: Pretreatment tumor biopsies were lacking, so baseline clonotypes are unknown. Top tumor clonotypes rose in blood 2 weeks post-radiation, then contracted.

Time point in this sample: blood 2 weeks post-SBRT. Treatment here: 15 Gy SBRT to primary tumor, nephrectomy 4 weeks later. The protocol was immunoSEQ multiplex PCR, while the TCRdb copy is restricted to in-frame clones and leaves out a portion. Here the sample spans under 150,000 clones, 75% to 85% being singletons. CDR1 is MNHNS and CDR2 is SASEGT in the germline V gene. This CDR3 is 14 amino acids long. V shed 6 bases and J shed 10 bases, with 16 bases lying between them. The receptor was isolated from a woman aged 55-69 years with renal cell carcinoma. The rearrangement links TRBV6-1 to TRBJ1-6, with a tentative D call TRBD1 (5 bases). The specimen was blood, collected from a patient whose treatment included radiotherapy and nephrectomy. The CDR3 nucleotides read TGTGCCAGCAGGGGGGAGGGCCGAGGCTCACCCCTCCACTTT. Translation: CASRGEGRGSPLHF.